Each of the 10 T cell receptor beta chains below was sequenced from the same sample in a study of beta chain features in type 1 diabetes. General study points: Within each of all four CD4+ subsets, Type 1 diabetes patients had TCRB CDR3s that were moderately but significantly shorter.

These receptors' antigens are unknown. Since all of the isolated RNA was reverse transcribed, expressed TCRB transcripts were what got sequenced. TCRdb's table, derived via immunoSEQ multiplex PCR, lists solely in-frame clones and lacks some. In the table there are roughly 340,000 clones, 10% to 15% of which are singletons. Material: naive CD4+ T cells from blood. The receptors were sampled from a woman between 18 and 30 years old with type 1 diabetes.

The chain links TRBV30 to TRBJ2-5; 13 bases match TRBD2. The J segment lost 5 bases and the V segment lost 4 bases, leaving 4 bases of the junction unmatched. This CDR3 has 14 amino acids. CDR1 is GTSNPN and CDR2 is SVGIG in the germline V gene (reference sequence). The DNA for the CDR3 is TGTGCCTGGAAACTAGCGGGAGGGCCGGAGACCCAGTACTTC. Its translation: CAWKLAGGPETQYF.

J is TRBJ2-5 and V is TRBV4-3, with TRBD1 identical over 7 bases. The J call may be incorrect, as the DNA end agrees better with TRBJ2-7. The CDR3 totals 13 residues. The germline gives CDR1 LGHNA, CDR2 YSLEER. CDR3 sequence (DNA): TGCGCCAGCAGCCCATCCCAGGGGGTCGAGCAGTACTTC. The encoded protein is CASSPSQGVEQYF.

Only a few counts were recorded for this clone. One junction end disagrees with the germline gene, perhaps due to a read error. The chain uses TRBV9 and TRBJ1-5, with D possibly being TRBD1 (5 bases). This CDR3 has 14 residues. The germline gives CDR1 SGDLS, CDR2 YYNGEE. The CDR3 loop reads CASSANRYNHPQHF. DNA of the CDR3: TGTGCCAGCAGCGCCAACAGGTACAATCATCCCCAGCATTTT.

The V call is TRBV7-3, the J call TRBJ2-7; D is perhaps TRBD1 (6 bases). The CDR3 totals 14 residues. Germline values: CDR1 SGHTA, CDR2 FQGTGA. V was shortened by 3 bases and J by 2 bases, with 11 bases between the two germline ends. The CDR3 is CASSLLRGPYEQYF. The CDR3 nucleotides are TGTGCCAGCAGCTTGCTCAGGGGCCCCTACGAGCAGTACTTC.

The rearrangement joins TRBV28 to TRBJ1-2; D unresolved. Trimming stripped 4 bases from V and 3 bases from J, with 12 bases between. The CDR3 sequence is 14 residues long. Germline CDR1 is MDHEN and CDR2 is SYDVKM. The CDR3 nucleotides are TGTGCCAGCAGTTCGGAGGCTTCGCACTATGGCTACACCTTC. It specifies CASSSEASHYGYTF.

The rearrangement links TRBV30 to TRBJ2-7; 11 bases are a match to TRBD1. V trimming: 3 bases; J trimming: 5 bases; junction bases outside the gene matches: 6. Germline V gene data show CDR1 as GTSNPN and CDR2 as SVGIG (reference sequence). This CDR3 has 14 amino acids. In nucleotides, the CDR3 is TGTGCCTGGAGCCCCGGGACAGGGGGAAACGAGCAGTACTTC. Amino acid sequence: CAWSPGTGGNEQYF. The variable domain in full, with the rest retrieved from reference TRBV30 and TRBJ2-7, is SQTIHQWPATLVQPVGSPLSLECTVEGTSNPNLYWYRQAAGRGLQLLFYSVGIGQISSEVPQNLSASRPQDRQFILSSKKLLLSDSGFYLCAWSPGTGGNEQYFGPGTRLTVT.

This sequence joins TRBV14 and TRBJ2-4; TRBD1 aligns across 8 bases. Germline V lookup: CDR1 SGHDN, CDR2 FVKESK. The V gene end was trimmed by 4 bases and the J gene end by 6 bases; junction bases not matched to a gene: 5. There are 14 residues in the CDR3. The chain's CDR3 is CASSPSGQGNIQYF. CDR3 nucleotide sequence: TGTGCCAGCAGCCCAAGCGGACAGGGAAACATTCAGTACTTC. Complete variable domain (other parts from reference TRBV14 and TRBJ2-4): EAGVTQFPSHSVIEKGQTVTLRCDPISGHDNLYWYRRVMGKEIKFLLHFVKESKQDESGMPNNRFLAERTGGTYSTLKVQPAELEDSGVYFCASSPSGQGNIQYFGAGTRLSVL.

V and J are TRBV7-9 and TRBJ2-1, with 11 positions matching TRBD1. After removal of 5 bases from V and 3 bases from J, the junction contained 3 bases not matched to a gene. Germline V CDR1 and CDR2: SEHNR, FQNEAQ (reference sequence). This CDR3 is 15 amino acids long. CDR3 sequence reads: CASSTGTGGYNEQFF. CDR3 nucleotides: TGTGCCAGCAGCACCGGGACAGGGGGCTACAATGAGCAGTTCTTC.

In regard to this clone: In the same sample, other DNA sequences code for this CDR3. V is TRBV9 and J is TRBJ1-1; perhaps TRBD1 as D (5 bases). The V gene's germline CDR1 is SGDLS and CDR2 YYNGEE. This CDR3 has 13 amino acids. V was pared by 2 bases and J by 4 bases, with 9 bases between. The CDR3 sequence: CASSVGRGTEAFF. The CDR3 DNA reads as TGTGCCAGCAGCGTTGGGAGGGGCACTGAAGCTTTCTTT. The entire variable domain, with the rest obtained from reference TRBV9 and TRBJ1-1, is as follows: DSGVTQTPKHLITATGQRVTLRCSPRSGDLSVYWYQQSLDQGLQFLIQYYNGEERAKGNILERFSAQQFPDLHSELNLSSLELGDSALYFCASSVGRGTEAFFGQGTRLTVV.

This chain joins TRBV7-2 and TRBJ1-2, with D unresolved. The CDR3 is 13 amino acids. Germline values: CDR1 SGHTA, CDR2 FQGNSA. The V end lost 2 bases, the J end lost 5 bases, and 9 bases lay between the germline ends. The CDR3 loop reads CASSLFYLYGYTF. Here the CDR3 DNA reads TGTGCCAGCAGCTTATTCTACCTTTATGGCTACACCTTC.